Presented here are 24 T cell receptor beta chains from one specimen sequenced in a study of blood T cell repertoires in COVID-19. Sequencing was performed with immunoSEQ multiplex PCR; in TCRdb, only in-frame clones are kept and a portion is missing. The sample has about 670,000 clones; around 89% are singletons. Material: peripheral blood. These receptor sequences come from a woman under 30 with acute or convalescent COVID-19.

The chain couples TRBV12-5 to TRBJ1-2; 7 nucleotides match TRBD1. The trim removed 0 bases at V and 1 base at J, leaving 8 bases unmatched. CDR1 and CDR2 from the germline V gene are LGHNT and FRNRAP. The CDR3 is 17 amino acids. For the CDR3, the DNA is TGTGCTAGTGGTTTGGTCCCCCGGGACAGCGGTAACTATGGCTACACCTTC. It yields the protein CASGLVPRDSGNYGYTF.

This rearrangement joins TRBV24-1 to TRBJ2-1; D might be TRBD2 (5 bases). This CDR3 spans 16 amino acids. The germline V gene has CDR1 KGHDR and CDR2 SFDVKD. Trimming stripped 4 bases from V and 4 bases from J, with 16 bases between. The chain's CDR3 is CATSDRTPTQYNEQFF. CDR3 in DNA: TGTGCCACCAGTGACAGGACTCCTACCCAATACAATGAGCAGTTCTTC.

V gene TRBV2 combines with J gene TRBJ1-2; 10 nucleotides match TRBD1. With V trimmed by 10 bases and J by 6 bases, 8 bases remained unmatched. The V gene's germline CDR1 is SNHLY and CDR2 FYNNEI. This CDR3 is built from 13 residues. The CDR3 nucleotides read TGTGCCAACCGGGACAGGGGAGACCATGGCTACACCTTC. Protein product: CANRDRGDHGYTF.

The chain links TRBV6-5 to TRBJ1-2; a weak D match, TRBD1 (5 bases). V was cut by 2 bases and J by 0 bases, with 10 bases left in between. Germline V gene sequence: CDR1 MNHEY, CDR2 SVGAGI. The CDR3 length is 15 residues. CDR3 loop: CASSYGAGSNYGYTF. DNA of the CDR3: TGTGCCAGCAGTTACGGGGCAGGATCTAACTATGGCTACACCTTC.

The V gene is TRBV4-3, the J gene TRBJ2-5; tentative D call: TRBD2 (7 bases). Trimming shortened V by 0 bases and J by 5 bases, and 19 bases separated the two germline ends. The CDR3 is made up of 17 amino acids. CDR1 is LGHNA, CDR2 YSLEER, per germline. For the CDR3, the DNA is TGCGCCAGCAGCCAAGATTTCTCGGGGGCCGGGAGGGAGACCCAGTACTTC. It is translated as CASSQDFSGAGRETQYF.

This sequence joins TRBV30 and TRBJ2-3; 10 bases agree with TRBD2. J gave up 6 bases and V 4 bases, and 4 bases lay outside the gene matches. The germline V gene has CDR1 GTSNPN and CDR2 SVGIG (reference sequence). The CDR3 contains 13 residues. The CDR3 sequence is CAWKRAGGDTQYF. CDR3 in DNA: TGTGCCTGGAAGAGAGCGGGAGGGGATACGCAGTATTTT.

The CDR3 DNA is TGTGCCTGGAGTGTAAGGACAGCCAATTCACCCCTCCACTTT. Protein product: CAWSVRTANSPLHF. The chain uses TRBV30 and TRBJ1-6; weak D call: TRBD1 (6 bases). CDR3 length: 14 amino acids. Germline V gene sequence: CDR1 GTSNPN, CDR2 SVGIG (reference sequence). V gave up 0 bases and J gave up 7 bases, with 10 bases separating them.

This clone was observed once. The CDR3 DNA sequence: TGTGCCAGCAGGGGCCTGTCCCTCTGGGCCGGGGAGCTGTTTTTT. This sequence encodes CASRGLSLWAGELFF. The chain links TRBV18 to TRBJ2-2, with D perhaps matching TRBD1 (5 bases). Germline V gives CDR1 KGHSH, CDR2 LQKENI. V lost 8 bases and J 6 bases, leaving 19 bases between the germline ends. The CDR3 length is 15 residues. Full variable domain (rest looked up from reference TRBV18 and TRBJ2-2): NAGVMQNPRHLVRRRGQEARLRCSPMKGHSHVYWYRQLPEEGLKFMVYLQKENIIDESGMPKERFSAEFPKEGPSILRIQQVVRGDSAAYFCASRGLSLWAGELFFGEGSRLTVL.

This clone is a singleton in its sample. The chain links TRBV25-1 to TRBJ1-2; 10 bases agree with TRBD1. This CDR3 has 16 amino acids. Germline values: CDR1 MGHDK, CDR2 SYGVNS. With 1 base clipped from V and 4 bases from J, the junction kept 6 bases outside the gene matches. CDR3 protein: CASSEFTTGGTYGYTF. In nucleotides, the CDR3 is TGTGCCAGCAGTGAATTTACGACAGGGGGCACCTATGGCTACACCTTC.

The CDR3, as DNA: TGTGCCAGTGGCGGGGTGTTGGGGGTGAACACTGAAGCTTTCTTT. Protein sequence: CASGGVLGVNTEAFF. The chain carries TRBV19 and TRBJ1-1, with D perhaps TRBD1 (5 bases). In germline, CDR1 is LNHDA, CDR2 SQIVND (reference sequence). This CDR3 comprises 15 residues. Trimming removed 8 bases at V and 0 bases at J, with 16 bases between.

The chain combines TRBV5-5 with TRBJ2-7, with 11 bases that match TRBD1. Trimming took 4 bases from V and 7 from J; bases not matched to a gene: 7. This CDR3 is built from 14 residues. From germline, CDR1 is SGHKS and CDR2 YYEKEE (reference sequence). This chain's CDR3 is CASSQDRGLKEQYF. The CDR3 region has the DNA TGTGCCAGCAGCCAGGACAGGGGGCTGAAAGAGCAGTACTTC.

This chain links TRBV4-1 with TRBJ2-7; 10 positions agree with TRBD2. CDR1 is MGHRA, CDR2 YSYEKL, per germline. This CDR3 spans 14 amino acids. V was pared by 8 bases and J by 2 bases, with 6 bases of the junction left unmatched. The CDR3: CASGPSGGPYEQYF. CDR3 in DNA: TGCGCCAGCGGTCCTAGCGGGGGCCCCTACGAGCAGTACTTC.

This clone was seen just once. The chain joins TRBV4-2 to TRBJ2-7; TRBD1 aligns across 11 bases. CDR1 is LGHNA and CDR2 is YNFKEQ in the germline V gene. Trimming removed 8 bases from V and 3 bases from J; junction bases left unmatched: 9. There are 15 residues in the CDR3. The CDR3 nucleotides are TGTGCCAGCGGCACACCGGGACAGGGGGGCTACGAGCAGTACTTC. Translating it yields CASGTPGQGGYEQYF.

J is TRBJ1-2 and V is TRBV7-2, with a possible D match to TRBD1 (5 bases). The V end was cut by 2 bases, the J end by 3 bases, with 10 bases between. Per the germline V gene, CDR1 is SGHTA and CDR2 is FQGNSA. The CDR3 consists of 14 residues. The CDR3 bases are TGTGCCAGCAGCTTATTTTTAGGGGACTATGGCTACACCTTC. It codes for CASSLFLGDYGYTF.

The chain couples TRBV19 to TRBJ2-1; 7 nucleotides align to TRBD1. The CDR3 covers 15 residues. V was pared by 6 bases and J by 3 bases, with 8 bases of the junction left unmatched. The germline gives CDR1 LNHDA, CDR2 SQIVND (reference sequence). This CDR3 reads CASSRTGANYNEQFF. DNA for the CDR3: TGTGCCAGTAGCCGCACAGGGGCGAACTACAATGAGCAGTTCTTC.

This clone was picked up one time. The chain links TRBV6-5 to TRBJ2-2, with TRBD1 as a possible D gene (6 bases). Trimming stripped 0 bases from V and 8 bases from J, with 10 bases between. Germline V gene lookup returns CDR1 MNHEY and CDR2 SVGAGI. CDR3 length equals 14 residues. CDR3 amino acids: CASSYSRGPGELFF. CDR3 coding DNA: TGTGCCAGCAGTTACTCCAGGGGTCCGGGGGAGCTGTTTTTT.

V and J are TRBV10-3 and TRBJ2-1; D uncertain. Deletions cut 4 bases from V and 7 bases from J, with 8 bases between. The CDR3 runs to 12 residues. In germline, CDR1 is ENHRY, CDR2 SYGVKD. CDR3 amino acids: CAISVRVNEQFF. CDR3 in DNA: TGTGCCATCAGTGTTCGGGTAAATGAGCAGTTCTTC.

This chain joins TRBV12-5 and TRBJ2-7, with a possible D match to TRBD2 (5 bases). CDR3 length equals 13 residues. Germline CDR1 is LGHNT and CDR2 is FRNRAP. The V and J ends lost 8 bases and 2 bases respectively, with 13 bases between them. CDR3 residues: CASLSGRTYEQYF. The CDR3 nucleotides read TGTGCTAGTCTCAGCGGCCGTACCTACGAGCAGTACTTC.

The chain links TRBV5-1 to TRBJ2-7, with D perhaps matching TRBD2 (6 bases). The germline gives CDR1 SGHRS, CDR2 YFSETQ. The CDR3 spans 15 residues. Trimming took 5 bases from V and 4 from J, leaving 19 bases between them. The CDR3 loop is CASRPPGLLRYEQYF. CDR3 bases: TGCGCCAGCAGACCCCCGGGACTGCTTCGATACGAGCAGTACTTC.

This rearrangement joins TRBV11-2 to TRBJ1-2; 8 bases fit TRBD1. The CDR3 totals 14 residues. With V trimmed by 6 bases and J by 4 bases, 7 bases remained unmatched. Germline V lookup: CDR1 SGHAT, CDR2 FQNNGV. The CDR3 nucleotides read TGTGCCAGCAGGTCCGGGACAGGACTCTATGGCTACACCTTC. It is translated as CASRSGTGLYGYTF.

This sequence joins TRBV7-9 and TRBJ2-1; TRBD2 agrees at 12 bases. Per germline, CDR1 SEHNR and CDR2 FQNEAQ (reference sequence). The CDR3 runs to 16 residues. The V and J ends lost 3 bases and 6 bases, in that order; junction bases with no gene match: 6. Here the CDR3 DNA reads TGTGCCAGCAGCTTCCTAGCGGGGGGGCCCGGCAATGAGCAGTTCTTC. It is translated as CASSFLAGGPGNEQFF.

On this clone itself: One end of the junction is discordant with germline, which a read error may explain. The chain employs TRBV3-1 (or the pseudogene TRBV3-2) and TRBJ1-4, with a tentative D call TRBD1 (6 bases). The CDR3 runs 15 residues. CDR1 is LGHDT, CDR2 YNNKEL, per germline (reference sequence). The CDR3 sequence is CASTQRGYPAEKLFF. Written as DNA, the CDR3 is TGTGCCAGCACCCAAAGGGGGTACCCAGCGGAAAAACTGTTTTTT.

This chain uses TRBV10-3 with TRBJ1-1, with D perhaps TRBD1 (5 bases). This CDR3 is built from 12 residues. CDR1 is ENHRY, CDR2 SYGVKD, per germline. The V gene lost 8 bases and the J gene lost 5 bases, with 12 bases spanning the gap. CDR3 in DNA: TGTGCCATCCGGGGGGGAGAAACTGAAGCTTTCTTT. Its protein is CAIRGGETEAFF.

Comments on this clone: This sample also contains other DNA sequences that code for the same CDR3. The chain is built from TRBV24-1 and TRBJ2-1; D is possibly TRBD1 (5 bases). V dropped 3 bases and J dropped 2 bases, with 10 bases sitting between them. This CDR3 has 15 amino acids. Germline V gene sequence: CDR1 KGHDR, CDR2 SFDVKD. The CDR3 is CATSDMGPTYNEQFF. The CDR3 DNA is TGTGCCACCAGTGATATGGGGCCCACCTACAATGAGCAGTTCTTC.